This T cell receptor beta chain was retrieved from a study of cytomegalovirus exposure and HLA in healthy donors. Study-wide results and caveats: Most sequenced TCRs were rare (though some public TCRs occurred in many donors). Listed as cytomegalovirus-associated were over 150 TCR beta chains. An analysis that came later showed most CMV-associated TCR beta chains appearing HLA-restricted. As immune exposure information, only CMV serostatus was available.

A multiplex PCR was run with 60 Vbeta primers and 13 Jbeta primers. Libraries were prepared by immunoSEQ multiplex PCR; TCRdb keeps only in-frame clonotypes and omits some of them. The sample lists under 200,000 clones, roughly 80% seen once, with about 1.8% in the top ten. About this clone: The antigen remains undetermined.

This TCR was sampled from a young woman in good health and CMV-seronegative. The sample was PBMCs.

CDR3 DNA sequence: TGTGCCAGCAGCTCGGGACTAGCGGGAGGCCCAGATACGCAGTATTTT. Translating gives CASSSGLAGGPDTQYF. The chain has TRBV7-2 and TRBJ2-3, with TRBD2 identical over 15 bases. There are 16 residues in the CDR3. After removal of 4 bases from V and 4 bases from J, the junction contained 3 bases not matched to a gene. From germline, CDR1 is SGHTA and CDR2 FQGNSA. Drawing the rest from reference TRBV7-2 and TRBJ2-3, the complete variable domain is GAGVSQSPSNKVTEKGKDVELRCDPISGHTALYWYRQSLGQGLEFLIYFQGNSAPDKSGLPSDRFSAERTGGSVSTLTIQRTQQEDSAVYLCASSSGLAGGPDTQYFGPGTRLTVL.